This T cell receptor (beta chain) was identified during a study of long-term antiretroviral therapy in people with HIV. Findings of the study overall: Following ART, diversity rose but still fell short of transplant donor controls.

Germline CDR1 is LGHNA and CDR2 is YNFKEQ. V lost 0 bases and J lost 2, with 11 bases in between. The CDR3 contains 16 residues. Every one of the donors gave at least one pre-ART PBMC sample and at least two post-ART PBMC samples. On this clone: As yet, its antigen is unknown.

Run at survey level, the immunoSEQ assay was version v3.0. Sequencing was designed to cover about 40,000-55,000 T-cell genomes in each sample. Profiled with immunoSEQ multiplex PCR; TCRdb holds only in-frame clones, not every one. The sample carries about 22,000 clones, approximately 80% recorded once. This receptor was taken from a man aged 35 to 55 with HIV. The sequencing here drew on unsorted PBMCs, taken 1.6 years after starting antiretroviral therapy. The chain is built from TRBV4-2 and TRBJ1-3; D perhaps matches TRBD1 (5 bases). CDR3 in DNA: TGTGCCAGCAGCCAAGAGGGCAGGACACCTGGAAACACCATATATTTT. This codes for CASSQEGRTPGNTIYF.